The 32 T cell receptor beta chains below all came from one sample that was sequenced in a study of blood T cell repertoires in COVID-19 (dated by TCRdb to the early 2020s). The library was produced with the immunoSEQ multiplex PCR assay. TCRdb re-hosts the immuneACCESS table, in-frame sequences only. Its copies lack some clones; in the studies checked, an unresolved V gene accounts for under half of them, and the cause for the rest is not known. The sample table contains about 220,000 clones; only one count was recorded for about 91% of them. Of the sample, approximately 2.3% falls within the top ten clones. Sequenced input: PBMCs or T cells enriched from blood (not recorded which). The source of these receptors is a woman aged 40 to 55 with acute COVID-19.

This clone was recorded a few times. V is TRBV19 and J is TRBJ1-4, with a weak D call TRBD1 (6 bases). V lost 7 bases, J lost 8 bases, and 14 bases lay in between. The CDR3 runs to 13 residues. Per germline, CDR1 LNHDA and CDR2 SQIVND (reference sequence). The CDR3 sequence is CASNTGFSEKLFF. CDR3 DNA: TGTGCCAGTAATACAGGGTTCAGCGAAAAACTGTTTTTT.

The J gene is TRBJ2-3, the V gene TRBV4-1; 13 bases are a match to TRBD2. Germline V gene lookup returns CDR1 MGHRA and CDR2 YSYEKL. With 3 bases clipped from V and 5 bases from J, the junction kept 5 bases outside the gene matches. This CDR3 spans 16 amino acids. DNA for the CDR3: TGCGCCAGCAGCCACCCCGGACTAGCGGGAGAAGATACGCAGTATTTT. Translation gives CASSHPGLAGEDTQYF.

The chain joins TRBV5-1 to TRBJ2-1; perhaps TRBD1 as D (6 bases). Germline V lookup: CDR1 SGHRS, CDR2 YFSETQ. CDR3 length: 16 amino acids. Trimming removed 4 bases at V and 9 bases at J, with 23 bases between. CDR3 DNA sequence: TGCGCCAGCAGCGGAACACAGGGTGGGATATTTGGTGAGCAGTTCTTC. It specifies CASSGTQGGIFGEQFF.

This chain links TRBV19 with TRBJ1-3; no definite D call. The germline CDR1 and CDR2 sequences are LNHDA and SQIVND (reference sequence). Trimming shortened V by 3 bases and J by 0 bases, and 9 bases separated the two germline ends. This CDR3 region has 15 residues. The CDR3 region is CASSIQDYSGNTIYF. CDR3 nucleotides: TGTGCCAGTAGTATTCAGGACTACTCTGGAAACACCATATATTTT.

In nucleotides, the CDR3 is TGTGCCAGCTACGACAGGGGGGCTCCCAATCAGCCCCAGCATTTT. It translates to CASYDRGAPNQPQHF. V gene TRBV6-5 combines with J gene TRBJ1-5, with 9 bases that match TRBD1. Looked up from germline, CDR1 is MNHEY and CDR2 is SVGAGI. The CDR3 covers 15 residues. V was clipped by 8 bases and J by 3 bases; unmatched bases: 8.

This chain joins TRBV30 and TRBJ1-4; 9 bases fit TRBD1. The germline V gene encodes CDR1 GTSNPN and CDR2 SVGIG (reference sequence). This CDR3 contains 12 residues. V dropped 6 bases and J dropped 9; count of bases not matched to a gene: 5. CDR3 DNA: TGTGCCTGTACCGGGACAGGGAAAAAACTGTTTTTT. Translated, it gives CACTGTGKKLFF. Drawing the rest from reference TRBV30 and TRBJ1-4, the complete variable domain is SQTIHQWPATLVQPVGSPLSLECTVEGTSNPNLYWYRQAAGRGLQLLFYSVGIGQISSEVPQNLSASRPQDRQFILSSKKLLLSDSGFYLCACTGTGKKLFFGSGTQLSVL.

This clone has just one count. V and J are TRBV27 and TRBJ1-1; D is undetermined. V was shortened by 2 bases and J by 7 bases, with 11 bases between the two germline ends. Germline V gene data show CDR1 as MNHEY and CDR2 as SMNVEV (reference sequence). The CDR3 spans 13 residues. The CDR3 here is CASSLRQTGEAFF. The CDR3 nucleotides are TGTGCCAGCAGTTTAAGGCAGACGGGTGAAGCTTTCTTT.

The chain employs TRBV2 and TRBJ1-4; the D gene is possibly TRBD1 (5 bases). Germline V gene lookup returns CDR1 SNHLY and CDR2 FYNNEI. The CDR3 totals 13 residues. The V end was cut by 6 bases, the J end by 6 bases, with 11 bases between. This CDR3 is CASSQGRDEKLFF. DNA of the CDR3: TGTGCCAGCAGCCAGGGTAGAGATGAAAAACTGTTTTTT.

J is TRBJ2-2 and V is TRBV18; 14 bases line up with TRBD2. V was clipped by 3 bases and J by 6 bases; unmatched bases: 9. The germline CDR1 and CDR2 sequences are KGHSH and LQKENI. The CDR3 is 18 residues long. The CDR3 bases are TGTGCCAGCTCACCGATTGGACTAGCGGGAGGTGTGGCCGGGGAGCTGTTTTTT. The encoded protein is CASSPIGLAGGVAGELFF.

V gene TRBV4-3 combines with J gene TRBJ1-2; D is ambiguous. Trimming took 0 bases from V and 4 from J, leaving 18 bases between them. CDR3 size: 17 residues. Germline assignment: CDR1 LGHNA and CDR2 YSLEER. CDR3 amino acids: CASSQDLSGKVSYGYTF. The CDR3 nucleotides read TGCGCCAGCAGCCAAGATCTCTCGGGGAAGGTGAGCTATGGCTACACCTTC.

The chain recombines TRBV6-2 or TRBV6-3 with TRBJ1-1; D ambiguous. The CDR3 consists of 11 residues. CDR1 is MNHEY and CDR2 is SVGEGT in the germline V gene. Trimming took 2 bases from V and 7 from J, leaving 5 bases between them. The CDR3, as DNA: TGTGCCAGCAGTTACGAGGGTGAAGCTTTCTTT. This encodes CASSYEGEAFF.

The chain combines TRBV12-3 or TRBV12-4 with TRBJ2-7; tentative D call: TRBD2 (6 bases). The germline V and J ends were trimmed by 7 bases and 2 bases, with 12 bases remaining between them. This CDR3 spans 13 amino acids. The CDR3 spells CASNPGTAYEQYF. In DNA, the CDR3 is TGTGCCAGCAACCCCGGGACTGCCTACGAGCAGTACTTC.

The CDR3, as DNA: TGTGCCAGCAGTGAAGGGGGACAACGACGCAATCAGCCCCAGCATTTT. This translates into CASSEGGQRRNQPQHF. The gene calls are TRBV2 and TRBJ1-5; the D gene is possibly TRBD1 (6 bases). Germline CDR1 is SNHLY and CDR2 is FYNNEI. V gave up 1 base and J gave up 2 bases, with 12 bases separating them. The CDR3 consists of 16 residues. The whole variable domain, remainder taken from reference TRBV2 and TRBJ1-5, is EPEVTQTPSHQVTQMGQEVILRCVPISNHLYFYWYRQILGQKVEFLVSFYNNEISEKSEIFDDQFSVERPDGSNFTLKIRSTKLEDSAMYFCASSEGGQRRNQPQHFGDGTRLSIL.

The V and J genes are TRBV10-3 and TRBJ2-1, with 12 bases that match TRBD2. Trimming took 6 bases from V and 9 from J; bases not matched to a gene: 9. The germline V gene has CDR1 ENHRY and CDR2 SYGVKD. This CDR3 has 15 residues. In DNA form, the CDR3 reads TGTGCCATCAGGCAAGCTAGCGGGAGGGCCGGTGAGCAGTTCTTC. Protein: CAIRQASGRAGEQFF.

This chain links TRBV3-1 (or the pseudogene TRBV3-2) with TRBJ2-1; D might be TRBD2 (7 bases). Germline CDR1 reads LGHDT; CDR2 reads YNNKEL (reference sequence). V was cut by 4 bases and J by 7 bases, with 20 bases left in between. The CDR3 consists of 16 residues. CDR3 sequence reads: CASSPRWGGAGNEQFF. The CDR3 nucleotides are TGTGCCAGCAGCCCCCGCTGGGGGGGGGCAGGAAATGAGCAGTTCTTC.

V and J are TRBV6-2 or TRBV6-3 and TRBJ2-6, with 11 bases matching TRBD1. CDR3 length equals 18 residues. Trimming took 3 bases from V and 1 from J; bases not matched to a gene: 5. CDR1 and CDR2 from the germline V gene are MNHEY and SVGEGT. This CDR3 reads CASSYFGQGASGANVLTF. Here the CDR3 DNA reads TGTGCCAGCAGTTATTTTGGACAGGGGGCATCTGGGGCCAACGTCCTGACTTTC.

This clone was seen a single time. The gene calls are TRBV18 and TRBJ2-2; the match to TRBD2 covers 12 bases. The CDR3 has 17 residues. The V gene end was trimmed by 3 bases and the J gene end by 6 bases; junction bases not matched to a gene: 8. Germline V gene sequence: CDR1 KGHSH, CDR2 LQKENI. CDR3 DNA: TGTGCCAGCTCACCGACGACTAGCGGGGGTGGTGCCGGGGAGCTGTTTTTT. Protein product: CASSPTTSGGGAGELFF.

This clone was counted only a few times. The rearrangement links TRBV4-2 to TRBJ1-1, with TRBD1 identical over 10 bases. CDR3 length: 15 residues. Germline CDR1 and CDR2: LGHNA and YNFKEQ. V was pared by 4 bases and J by 3 bases, with 5 bases of the junction left unmatched. CDR3 amino acids: CASSLEGTGDTEAFF. The CDR3 DNA follows: TGTGCCAGCAGCCTAGAAGGGACAGGGGACACTGAAGCTTTCTTT.

The J gene is TRBJ2-2, the V gene TRBV30; 8 bases fit TRBD2. V lost 5 bases and J lost 2; bases outside the gene matches: 4. Germline V lookup: CDR1 GTSNPN, CDR2 SVGIG (reference sequence). There are 14 residues in the CDR3. The chain's CDR3 is CAWVSGKNTGELFF. The CDR3 region has the DNA TGTGCCTGGGTTAGCGGGAAAAACACCGGGGAGCTGTTTTTT.

The chain joins TRBV11-2 to TRBJ2-4; tentatively, D is TRBD2 (6 bases). Germline CDR1 is SGHAT and CDR2 is FQNNGV. The CDR3 sequence is 17 residues long. The germline V and J ends were trimmed by 1 base and 3 bases, with 16 bases remaining between them. In nucleotides, the CDR3 is TGTGCCAGCAGCTTAGTGGGGGGTCGAGGTGGCAAAAACATTCAGTACTTC. Translating gives CASSLVGGRGGKNIQYF.

The chain carries TRBV7-6 and TRBJ1-3, with 7 positions matching TRBD1. This CDR3 has 16 residues. Germline V gives CDR1 SGHVS, CDR2 FNYEAQ. The V and J ends lost 0 bases and 0 bases, in that order; junction bases with no gene match: 2. CDR3 nucleotide sequence: TGTGCCAGCAGCTTAGCAGGGGGCCTCTCTGGAAACACCATATATTTT. Amino acids: CASSLAGGLSGNTIYF.

The rearrangement joins TRBV6-6 to TRBJ2-7; 10 nucleotides line up with TRBD2. Unmatched junction bases numbered 4, after V lost 0 bases and J lost 5 bases. Germline CDR1 and CDR2: MNHNY and SVGAGI (reference sequence). The CDR3 loop spans 15 amino acids. The CDR3 nucleotides read TGTGCCAGCAGTTACTCGGCTAGCGGGAGTGACGAGCAGTACGTC. It encodes CASSYSASGSDEQYV.

A single count supports this clone. The chain has TRBV5-5 and TRBJ1-2; the D gene is possibly TRBD1 (5 bases). Germline V gene data show CDR1 as SGHKS and CDR2 as YYEKEE (reference sequence). V lost 3 bases to trimming and J lost 4 bases, with 10 bases between them. This CDR3 is 13 amino acids long. The CDR3 protein is CASSWGEVYGYTF. For the CDR3, the DNA is TGTGCCAGCAGCTGGGGGGAAGTCTATGGCTACACCTTC.

This sequence joins TRBV5-1 and TRBJ1-2; 12 positions match TRBD1. This CDR3 has 17 residues. Germline V gene sequence: CDR1 SGHRS, CDR2 YFSETQ. The ends lost 0 bases at V and 6 bases at J; junction bases unmatched: 9. CDR3 coding DNA: TGCGCCAGCAGCTTGGTCCCACCGGGACAGGGGGCAAATGGCTACACCTTC. It specifies CASSLVPPGQGANGYTF.

The chain employs TRBV4-2 and TRBJ2-3, with D possibly TRBD1 on 7 matching bases. The germline V and J ends were trimmed by 0 bases and 6 bases, with 19 bases remaining between them. In germline, CDR1 is LGHNA, CDR2 YNFKEQ. This CDR3 region has 17 residues. The CDR3 here is CASSQDPGQGGYDTQYF. The CDR3 DNA is TGTGCCAGCAGCCAAGATCCAGGGCAGGGGGGCTACGATACGCAGTATTTT.

The rearrangement uses TRBV27 and TRBJ2-7; 13 bases match TRBD2. The germline V gene has CDR1 MNHEY and CDR2 SMNVEV (reference sequence). Trimming cost V 6 bases and J 4 bases; bases outside gene matches: 15. This CDR3 is built from 18 residues. CDR3 amino acids: CASRSSTSGGRPIYEQYF. The DNA of the CDR3 is TGTGCCAGCAGATCGTCGACTAGCGGGGGGCGCCCGATATACGAGCAGTACTTC.

The chain employs TRBV5-1 and TRBJ1-2, with TRBD1 identical over 7 bases. Per germline, CDR1 SGHRS and CDR2 YFSETQ. The CDR3 sequence is 16 residues long. With 4 bases clipped from V and 8 bases from J, the junction kept 17 bases outside the gene matches. CDR3 nucleotide sequence: TGCGCCAGCAGCCCGACTTGGGACGTCGAGGGGGCGGGCTACACCTTC. Its protein is CASSPTWDVEGAGYTF. Variable domain in full (rest from reference TRBV5-1 and TRBJ1-2): KAGVTQTPRYLIKTRGQQVTLSCSPISGHRSVSWYQQTPGQGLQFLFEYFSETQRNKGNFPGRFSGRQFSNSRSEMNVSTLELGDSALYLCASSPTWDVEGAGYTFGSGTRLTVV.

The CDR3 loop is CASTGGGAPYEQYF. The CDR3 bases are TGTGCCAGCACCGGAGGGGGGGCGCCTTACGAGCAGTACTTC. The gene calls are TRBV6-6 and TRBJ2-7; D may be TRBD2 (7 bases). Germline CDR1 is MNHNY and CDR2 is SVGAGI (reference sequence). CDR3 length equals 14 residues. The V end lost 7 bases, the J end lost 4 bases, and 17 bases lay between the germline ends.

The chain joins TRBV19 to TRBJ1-1, with D maybe TRBD1 (5 bases). CDR1 is LNHDA and CDR2 is SQIVND in the germline V gene (reference sequence). The V end lost 1 base, the J end lost 1 base, and 7 bases lay between the germline ends. This CDR3 is built from 14 residues. Here the CDR3 reads CASSIAGGNTEAFF. The CDR3 DNA reads as TGTGCCAGTAGTATAGCCGGGGGGAACACTGAAGCTTTCTTT.

V gene TRBV29-1 combines with J gene TRBJ2-1; 9 bases are shared with TRBD2. Germline values: CDR1 SQVTM, CDR2 ANQGSEA. CDR3 size: 14 residues. Trimming cost V 5 bases and J 6 bases; bases outside gene matches: 8. CDR3 amino acids: CSVSAGGYSNEQFF. DNA for the CDR3: TGCAGCGTTTCGGCGGGGGGGTATTCCAATGAGCAGTTCTTC.

This rearrangement joins TRBV6-5 to TRBJ2-1; 10 bases line up with TRBD2. The J segment lost 10 bases and the V segment lost 6 bases, leaving 12 bases of the junction unmatched. The CDR3 is 15 residues long. The germline V gene has CDR1 MNHEY and CDR2 SVGAGI. CDR3 sequence: CASSAPSGSIPEQFF. The CDR3 DNA reads as TGTGCCAGCAGCGCTCCTAGCGGGAGTATCCCGGAGCAGTTCTTC.

The CDR3 coding sequence is TGCAGCGCCGGGGGGACTTACCAAGGAGCTGAAGCTTTCTTT. Amino acid sequence: CSAGGTYQGAEAFF. The rearrangement joins TRBV29-1 to TRBJ1-1, with D perhaps TRBD1 (5 bases). The CDR3 totals 14 residues. V shed 7 bases and J shed 6 bases, with 21 bases lying between them. Germline CDR1 and CDR2: SQVTM and ANQGSEA.